A single sample is the source of the 20 T cell receptor beta chains below, sequenced in a study of T cell repertoires in cytomegalovirus infection. TCRdb called the reads again in MiXCR, with one record for every CDR3 protein. This table holds 300,000 or so distinct CDR3 sequences, around 10% found once. Sequences were obtained from PBMCs. The origin of the receptors is a human donor in good health (CMV status not recorded). Some clones in this sample may be carry-over from other donors' samples.

This clonotype was picked up many times. The chain employs TRBV6-1 and TRBJ1-5; D might be TRBD1 (6 bases). The CDR3 has 15 residues. Trimming left V 6 bases short and J 0 bases short, with 12 bases between. The germline CDR1 and CDR2 sequences are MNHNS and SASEGT. The CDR3 bases are TGTGCCAGCAGGAGGACAGCTTATAGCAATCAGCCCCAGCATTTT. Encoded protein: CASRRTAYSNQPQHF.

This chain connects TRBV14 to TRBJ2-2; possible D gene TRBD1, 6 bases. Germline CDR1 SGHDN, CDR2 FVKESK. The CDR3 runs to 16 residues. Trimming removed 2 bases from V and 5 bases from J, with 15 bases in between. CDR3 protein: CASSQITTGRTGELFF. The CDR3 coding sequence is TGTGCCAGCAGCCAAATTACAACAGGGAGAACCGGGGAGCTGTTTTTT.

This clonotype was counted a few times. The V call is TRBV20-1, the J call TRBJ1-6; 11 positions agree with TRBD1. The CDR3 is made up of 13 amino acids. Per germline, CDR1 DFQATT and CDR2 SNEGSKA (reference sequence). The V gene end was trimmed by 6 bases and the J gene end by 10 bases; junction bases not matched to a gene: 5. The CDR3 sequence is CSAHRDRGSPLHF. The CDR3 DNA sequence: TGCAGTGCCCACCGGGACAGGGGGTCACCCCTCCACTTT.

This clonotype appeared a few times. The CDR3 spells CASSPGETYNEQFF. The CDR3 bases are TGTGCCAGCAGCCCAGGGGAAACCTACAATGAGCAGTTCTTC. The chain is built from TRBV6-5 and TRBJ2-1; D possibly corresponds to TRBD1 (6 bases). The CDR3 runs 14 residues. The ends were cut back, 6 bases at V and 2 bases at J, with 11 bases in the middle. CDR1 and CDR2 (germline): MNHEY, SVGAGI.

In its sample, this clonotype was seen many times. The CDR3 region has the DNA TGCAGCGTTGAAAGTCCCGGGACAGGGGTATACGGACAGGAAAAACTGTTTTTT. Translated: CSVESPGTGVYGQEKLFF. This sequence joins TRBV29-1 and TRBJ1-4; 10 nucleotides line up with TRBD1. The CDR3 is 18 residues long. Germline V lookup: CDR1 SQVTM, CDR2 ANQGSEA. V shed 2 bases and J 8 bases; nucleotides not matched to a gene: 17. Using reference TRBV29-1 and TRBJ1-4 for the parts outside the CDR3, the full variable domain is SAVISQKPSRDICQRGTSLTIQCQVDSQVTMMFWYRQQPGQSLTLIATANQGSEATYESGFVIDKFPISRPNLTFSTLTVSNMSPEDSSIYLCSVESPGTGVYGQEKLFFGSGTQLSVL.

Ten or more counts support this clonotype. The chain carries TRBV28 and TRBJ2-7; D is possibly TRBD1 (6 bases). The CDR3 spans 13 residues. Germline CDR1 MDHEN, CDR2 SYDVKM. The V gene lost 6 bases and the J gene lost 3 bases, with 12 bases spanning the gap. The CDR3 loop reads CASRVMDSYEQYF. In nucleotides, the CDR3 is TGTGCCAGCAGAGTGATGGACAGCTACGAGCAGTACTTC.

This clonotype was detected many times. V is TRBV29-1 and J is TRBJ1-1; 7 bases are a match to TRBD1. Unmatched junction bases numbered 5, after V lost 7 bases and J lost 0 bases. The CDR3 runs 13 residues. Germline V CDR1 and CDR2: SQVTM, ANQGSEA. CDR3 amino acids: CSAIDRVNTEAFF. The CDR3 DNA reads TGCAGCGCCATAGACAGGGTGAACACTGAAGCTTTCTTT.

This chain links TRBV2 with TRBJ2-1; D is perhaps TRBD2 (7 bases). The CDR3 is made up of 15 amino acids. The germline gives CDR1 SNHLY, CDR2 FYNNEI. V was clipped by 4 bases and J by 2 bases, with 12 bases between them. CDR3 protein: CASSGEGGAYNEQFF. Written as DNA, the CDR3 is TGTGCCAGCAGTGGGGAAGGGGGGGCCTACAATGAGCAGTTCTTC.

This clonotype occurred many times. This chain uses TRBV25-1 with TRBJ2-1; D perhaps matches TRBD1 (6 bases). Trimming left V 4 bases short and J 0 bases short, with 16 bases between. Germline CDR1 is MGHDK and CDR2 is SYGVNS. The CDR3 is 17 amino acids. The CDR3 DNA reads as TGTGCCAGCAGTGCTCCACAGGGACGACTCTCCTACAATGAGCAGTTCTTC. This codes for CASSAPQGRLSYNEQFF.

This clonotype was recorded at least ten times. V gene TRBV7-2 combines with J gene TRBJ2-7; D remains unclear. Germline CDR1 reads SGHTA; CDR2 reads FQGNSA. The CDR3 runs 15 residues. V gave up 1 base and J gave up 0 bases, with 10 bases separating them. The CDR3 is CASSLGSVSSYEQYV. CDR3 coding DNA: TGTGCCAGCAGCTTAGGTTCAGTAAGCTCCTACGAGCAGTACGTC.

The genes are TRBV28 and TRBJ1-5, with a tentative D call TRBD1 (6 bases). Germline CDR1 is MDHEN and CDR2 is SYDVKM. The length of the CDR3 is 18 residues. With 3 bases removed from V and 0 bases from J, the gap between germline ends came to 18 bases. The CDR3 spells CASSFRRGATNSNQPQHF. In nucleotides, the CDR3 is TGTGCCAGCAGTTTCAGGCGGGGGGCAACTAATAGCAATCAGCCCCAGCATTTT.

The V gene is TRBV5-1, the J gene TRBJ2-1, with D maybe TRBD1 (7 bases). The CDR3 is made up of 15 amino acids. Trimming removed 4 bases from V and 1 base from J, with 12 bases in between. From germline, CDR1 is SGHRS and CDR2 YFSETQ. The CDR3 nucleotides read TGCGCCAGCAGCCGGGGGACAGAATCCTACAATGAGCAGTTCTTC. Translation gives CASSRGTESYNEQFF.

Many counts were recorded for this clonotype. This chain connects TRBV7-9 to TRBJ2-7; D is unresolved. V gave up 3 bases and J gave up 5 bases, with 11 bases separating them. This CDR3 comprises 13 residues. Germline values: CDR1 SEHNR, CDR2 FQNEAQ (reference sequence). In DNA form, the CDR3 reads TGTGCCAGCAGCTTCTCCTATCTAGACGAGCAGTACGTC. Protein product: CASSFSYLDEQYV.

This clonotype was seen repeatedly, ten times or more. The V gene is TRBV29-1, the J gene TRBJ2-3, with D possibly matching TRBD2 (7 bases). This CDR3 spans 17 amino acids. Germline V gives CDR1 SQVTM, CDR2 ANQGSEA. V was cut by 4 bases and J by 4 bases, with 24 bases left in between. Here the CDR3 DNA reads TGCAGCGTTGGGGCGGGGGAGTGGGGGGGCTCCCCAGATACGCAGTATTTT. Amino acids: CSVGAGEWGGSPDTQYF.

There are a few counts of this clonotype. The chain recombines TRBV20-1 with TRBJ1-1; the match to TRBD1 covers 7 bases. This CDR3 has 15 amino acids. The J segment lost 0 bases and the V segment lost 0 bases, leaving 4 bases of the junction unmatched. Germline CDR1 is DFQATT and CDR2 is SNEGSKA (reference sequence). The CDR3: CSARDATGLNTEAFF. DNA for the CDR3: TGCAGTGCTAGAGATGCGACAGGGTTGAACACTGAAGCTTTCTTT.

This clonotype was detected only a few times. This chain connects TRBV14 to TRBJ2-7; D gene unclear. V dropped 0 bases and J dropped 2 bases, with 8 bases sitting between them. Germline CDR1 SGHDN, CDR2 FVKESK. The CDR3 covers 14 residues. The CDR3 DNA sequence: TGTGCCAGCAGCCAAGATGACCAACCCTACGAGCAGTACGTC. As protein: CASSQDDQPYEQYV.

At least ten counts were recorded for this clonotype. In DNA form, the CDR3 reads TGTGCCAGCAGTTCTCCCGGGGGGACCTACGAGCAGTACGTC. It codes for CASSSPGGTYEQYV. The genes are TRBV6-2 or TRBV6-3 and TRBJ2-7, with 7 positions matching TRBD2. The germline CDR1 and CDR2 sequences are MNHEY and SVGEGT. CDR3 length: 14 amino acids. V was pared by 4 bases and J by 2 bases, with 5 bases of the junction left unmatched.

Many counts were recorded for this clonotype. The CDR3: CASSPGLMETQYF. The CDR3, as DNA: TGTGCCAGCAGCCCGGGACTGATGGAGACCCAGTACTTC. J is TRBJ2-5 and V is TRBV7-2, with D tentatively TRBD2 (6 bases). Trimming cost V 5 bases and J 5 bases, with 12 bases left between them. CDR3 size: 13 residues. Germline V gene sequence: CDR1 SGHTA, CDR2 FQGNSA.

This clonotype was seen ten or more times. This chain connects TRBV20-1 to TRBJ2-1; maybe TRBD2 (5 bases). The CDR3 is 16 residues long. V gave up 0 bases and J gave up 0 bases, with 12 bases separating them. Germline lookup yields CDR1 DFQATT and CDR2 SNEGSKA (reference sequence). The CDR3 DNA reads as TGCAGTGCTAGAGATCCCGGGGTCGGCTCCTACAATGAGCAGTTCTTC. Translation gives CSARDPGVGSYNEQFF.

Ten or more counts support this clonotype. This sequence joins TRBV10-2 and TRBJ1-1; 9 nucleotides line up with TRBD1. CDR1 is WSHSY, CDR2 SAAADI, per germline. This CDR3 is built from 14 residues. V dropped 9 bases and J dropped 4; count of bases not matched to a gene: 9. CDR3 protein: CASKWGTGSTEAFF. CDR3 coding DNA: TGCGCCAGTAAGTGGGGGACAGGGAGCACTGAAGCTTTCTTT.